This is a list of T cell receptor beta chains from one sample in a study of T cells in lung cancer brain metastases. Data came from immunoSEQ multiplex PCR; TCRdb stores just in-frame clones and leaves some out. This sample yields 3,500 or so clones, of which roughly nine tenths are seen a single time; 5.2% belongs to the top ten. The sequencing input was tumor tissue from the primary lung tumor. All receptors come from a woman aged 45 to 65 with non-small cell lung cancer. The CDR3 runs from the conserved cysteine through the conserved F or W. A D gene is named only where the DNA matches it firmly. Size is omitted from some rows. Given values are once, few, many or a class for expanded clones.

TRBD2 | TRBJ2-5 | NA | TRBV5-1 | CASSRGLAGQGETQYF | TGCGCCAGCAGCCGTGGACTAGCGGGGCAGGGAGAGACCCAGTACTTC
TRBD1 | TRBJ1-2 | NA | TRBV19 | CASVTGDYGYTF | TGTGCCAGTGTCACAGGGGACTATGGCTACACCTTC
NA | TRBJ2-7 | once | TRBV20-1 | CSASLGKEQYF | TGCAGTGCTAGTCTTGGAAAGGAGCAGTACTTC
NA | TRBJ2-2 | NA | TRBV18 | CASSMDSLTGELFF | TGTGCCAGCTCCATGGACAGCCTCACCGGGGAGCTGTTTTTT
NA | TRBJ1-6 | NA | TRBV5-1 | CASSYSGENSPLHF | TGCGCCAGCAGTTATTCGGGGGAAAATTCACCCCTCCACTTT
TRBD2 | TRBJ2-2 | few | TRBV5-4 | CASGEGRGTGELFF | TGTGCCAGCGGGGAGGGAAGGGGCACCGGGGAGCTGTTTTTT
NA | TRBJ2-7 | NA | TRBV6-1 | CASTGSGRGSEQYF | TGTGCCAGCACCGGGTCGGGGAGAGGGAGCGAGCAGTACTTC
NA | TRBJ2-1 | NA | TRBV10-3 | CAIFPGELPSSYNEQFF | TGTGCCATCTTTCCGGGGGAGCTCCCCAGCTCCTACAATGAGCAGTTCTTC
NA | TRBJ1-1 | NA | TRBV11-1 | CASSLLNTEAFF | TGTGCCAGCAGCCTCTTGAACACTGAAGCTTTCTTT
NA | TRBJ1-1 | NA | TRBV19 | CASIVGGWAFF | TGTGCCAGTATTGTGGGGGGTTGGGCTTTCTTT
NA | TRBJ1-5 | NA | TRBV2 | CASSVSQNDQPQHF | TGTGCCAGCAGTGTAAGTCAGAATGATCAGCCCCAGCATTTT
TRBD1 | TRBJ1-1 | NA | TRBV7-9 | CASSLGTGVPTMNTEAFF | TGTGCCAGCAGCTTGGGGACAGGCGTCCCGACGATGAACACTGAAGCTTTCTTT
NA | TRBJ2-3 | NA | TRBV7-3 | CASSPDTTTDTQYF | TGTGCCAGCAGCCCTGACACAACCACAGATACGCAGTATTTT
NA | TRBJ1-4 | NA | TRBV29-1 | CSVVLRTNTTNEKLFF | TGCAGCGTTGTTCTACGGACTAACACAACTAATGAAAAACTGTTTTTT
NA | TRBJ2-2 | NA | TRBV5-4 | CASSLGAGYTGELFF | TGTGCCAGCAGCTTGGGAGCCGGGTACACCGGGGAGCTGTTTTTT
TRBD2 | TRBJ2-1 | NA | TRBV2 | CASSLAGSSYNEQFF | TGTGCCAGCAGTCTAGCGGGGAGCTCCTACAATGAGCAGTTCTTC
NA | TRBJ1-1 | NA | TRBV29-1 | CSVGPGGTEAFF | TGCAGCGTCGGACCGGGGGGCACTGAAGCTTTCTTT
TRBD1 | TRBJ1-4 | once | TRBV29-1 | CSVDGRSGGDNEKLFF | TGCAGCGTTGATGGTAGGTCAGGGGGCGACAATGAAAAACTGTTTTTT
TRBD1 | TRBJ2-7 | NA | TRBV5-3 | CARSALGQVSYEQYF | TGTGCCAGAAGCGCACTGGGACAGGTCTCCTACGAGCAGTACTTC
TRBD1 | TRBJ1-2 | NA | TRBV9 | CASSGNLQGTGDYTF | TGTGCCAGCAGCGGTAACCTACAGGGGACGGGTGACTACACCTTC
NA | TRBJ2-7 | once | TRBV7-3 | CASSLKRGTEQYF | TGTGCCAGCAGCTTAAAAAGGGGGACCGAGCAGTACTTC
NA | TRBJ2-2 | NA | TRBV7-9 | CASSVDRDLIGGELFF | TGTGCCAGCAGCGTAGACCGGGACCTAATAGGGGGGGAGCTGTTTTTT
TRBD1 | TRBJ2-7 | NA | TRBV18 | CASSLGTGGNEQYF | TGTGCCAGCTCACTAGGGACAGGGGGCAACGAGCAGTACTTC
NA | TRBJ2-7 | NA | TRBV6-1 | CASSERHEQYF | TGTGCCAGCAGTGAGAGGCACGAGCAGTACTTC
TRBD1 | TRBJ1-1 | NA | TRBV5-1 | CASSGTGVGRNTEVFF | TGCGCCAGCAGCGGTACAGGGGTCGGACGGAACACTGAAGTTTTCTTT
TRBD1 | TRBJ1-1 | NA | TRBV5-1 | CASSLARGAGGNTEAFF | TGCGCCAGCAGCTTGGCCAGGGGGGCAGGGGGGAACACTGAAGCTTTCTTT
NA | TRBJ2-1 | NA | TRBV7-2 | CASSQDKHNEQFF | TGTGCCAGCAGCCAGGACAAGCACAATGAGCAGTTCTTC
NA | TRBJ2-3 | once | TRBV5-1 | CASSFSWDTQYF | TGCGCCAGCAGCTTTTCCTGGGATACGCAGTATTTT
TRBD1 | TRBJ2-3 | NA | TRBV2 | CTSSPGQGYGDTQYF | TGTACCAGCAGCCCGGGACAGGGTTATGGAGATACGCAGTATTTT